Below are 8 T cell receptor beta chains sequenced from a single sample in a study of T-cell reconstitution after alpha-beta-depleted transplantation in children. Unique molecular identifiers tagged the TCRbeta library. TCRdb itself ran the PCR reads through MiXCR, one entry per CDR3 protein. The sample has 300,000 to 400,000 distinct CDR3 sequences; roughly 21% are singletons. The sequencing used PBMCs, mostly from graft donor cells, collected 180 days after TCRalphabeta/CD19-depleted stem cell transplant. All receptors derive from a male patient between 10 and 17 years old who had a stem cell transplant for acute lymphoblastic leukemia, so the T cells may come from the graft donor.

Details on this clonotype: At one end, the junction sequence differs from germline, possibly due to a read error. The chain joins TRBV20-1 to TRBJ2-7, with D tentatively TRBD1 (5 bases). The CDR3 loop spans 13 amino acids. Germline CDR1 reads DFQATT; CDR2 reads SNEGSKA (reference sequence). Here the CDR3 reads CSAPREDVYVQYF. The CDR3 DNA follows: TGCAGTGCCCCCAGGGAAGATGTCTACGTGCAGTACTTC.

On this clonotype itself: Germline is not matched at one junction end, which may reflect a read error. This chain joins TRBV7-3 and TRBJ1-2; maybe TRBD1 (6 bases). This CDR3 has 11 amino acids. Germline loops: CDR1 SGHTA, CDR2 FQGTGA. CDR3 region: CASSFWRGDLF. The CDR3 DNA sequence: TGTGCCAGCAGCTTCTGGAGGGGGGACCTCTTC.

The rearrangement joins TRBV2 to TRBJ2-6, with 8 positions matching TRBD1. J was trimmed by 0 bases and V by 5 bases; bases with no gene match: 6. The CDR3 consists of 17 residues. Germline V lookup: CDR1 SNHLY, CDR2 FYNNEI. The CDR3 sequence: CASSKYDRGSGANVLTF. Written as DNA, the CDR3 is TGTGCCAGCAGTAAATATGACAGGGGCTCTGGGGCCAACGTCCTGACTTTC. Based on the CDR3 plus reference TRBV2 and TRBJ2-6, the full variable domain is EPEVTQTPSHQVTQMGQEVILRCVPISNHLYFYWYRQILGQKVEFLVSFYNNEISEKSEIFDDQFSVERPDGSNFTLKIRSTKLEDSAMYFCASSKYDRGSGANVLTFGAGSRLTVL.

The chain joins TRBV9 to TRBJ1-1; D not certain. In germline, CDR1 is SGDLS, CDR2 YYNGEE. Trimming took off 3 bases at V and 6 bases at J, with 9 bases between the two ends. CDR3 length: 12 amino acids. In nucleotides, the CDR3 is TGTGCCAGCAGCGCCAATCGCGCTGAAGCTTTCTTT. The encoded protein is CASSANRAEAFF.

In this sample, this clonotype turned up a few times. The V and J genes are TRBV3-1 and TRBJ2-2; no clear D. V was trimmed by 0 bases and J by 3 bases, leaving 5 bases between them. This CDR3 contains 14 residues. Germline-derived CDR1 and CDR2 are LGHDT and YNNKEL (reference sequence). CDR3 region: CASSQEAYTGELFF. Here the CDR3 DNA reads TGTGCCAGCAGCCAAGAAGCATACACCGGGGAGCTGTTTTTT.

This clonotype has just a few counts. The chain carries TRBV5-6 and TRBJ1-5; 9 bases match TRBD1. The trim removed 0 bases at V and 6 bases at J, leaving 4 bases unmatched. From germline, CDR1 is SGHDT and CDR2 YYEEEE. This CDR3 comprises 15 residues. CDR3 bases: TGTGCCAGCAGCTTGGGACAGGGGGGGATTCAGCCCCAGCATTTT. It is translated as CASSLGQGGIQPQHF.

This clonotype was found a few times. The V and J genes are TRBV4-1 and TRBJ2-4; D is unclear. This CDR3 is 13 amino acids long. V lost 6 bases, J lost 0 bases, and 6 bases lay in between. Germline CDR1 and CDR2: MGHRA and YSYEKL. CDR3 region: CASRELAKNIQYF. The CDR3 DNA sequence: TGCGCCAGCAGGGAACTAGCCAAAAACATTCAGTACTTC.

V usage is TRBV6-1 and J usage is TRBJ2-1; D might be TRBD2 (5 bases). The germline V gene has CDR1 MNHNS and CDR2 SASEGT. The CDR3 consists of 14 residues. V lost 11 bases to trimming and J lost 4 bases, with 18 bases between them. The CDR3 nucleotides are TGTGCCGCGGTCCCGAGAGCGGAGTACAATGAGCAGTTCTTC. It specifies CAAVPRAEYNEQFF.